This record concerns one T cell receptor (beta chain) sequence. This clone was seen once. The antigen it binds to is not known. Base qualities are not at hand, and no much larger clone is one base apart. These data belong to a study of blood T cell repertoires in COVID-19 (dated by TCRdb to 2018 to 2021). General notes on the study: The collaborator samples originated in the United States, Italy and Spain and spanned the acute and convalescent phases of COVID-19. The dataset comprised deeply sampled blood TCRbeta repertoires from subjects exposed to, actively infected with, or recovered from COVID-19. The repertoires were released in a freely available public database intended as a resource for research on the immune response to SARS-CoV-2. Where available, HLA class I and class II types were taken from metadata supplied by the sample provider and were not determined by assay-based typing. Samples came from the ongoing ImmuneRACE study (first 160 participants) plus 1,254 subjects from 6 global collaborators. The material from the prospective study consisted of cDNA or gDNA derived from T cells, B-cell-depleted T cells, or PBMCs. Sample metadata almost always included a de-identified subject ID, COVID-19 status, age in years and sex.

Whole blood was collected in K2EDTA tubes by collaborating institutions according to the institutions' own protocols. For TCRbeta analysis, collaborators shipped samples in one of three forms: frozen whole blood, isolated PBMCs, or DNA extracted from either of those sample types. The CDR3 sequence holds 15 residues, the cysteine and phenylalanine included. The entry retains the CDR3 DNA only, 45 bases that are in frame from base 1. Trimming costs V 4 bases and J 6 bases, and their ends lie 17 bases apart. CDR1 and CDR2, looked up from the germline V gene, are SGDLS and YYNGEE. TCRbeta CDR3 regions were amplified from genomic DNA using the immunoSEQ Assay, a bias-controlled multiplex PCR. As for how the authors treated the data: Nucleated cell counts per sample were estimated from amplification of reference gene primers within the assay. Sequence reads were collapsed and filtered to measure the absolute abundance of every unique TCRbeta CDR3 rearrangement. For each sample, productive Simpson clonality was calculated as the square root of Simpson's diversity index across productive rearrangements. Not all clones reach the TCRdb copy of this immuneACCESS table, which keeps in-frame sequences only. Checked studies attribute under half of the gap to unresolved V genes and leave the rest unexplained. From that table come the V and J calls and clone size; the DNA was used to work out D and trimming. This sample lists 250,000 to 300,000 clones; approximately 91% were detected once. The top ten hold 2% to 2.5% of the sample.

Results the study describes overall, beyond this receptor: The amount of clinical and demographic metadata varied by source and participant and was provided uncurated.

Material for sequencing was peripheral blood. The chain is made from TRBV9 and TRBJ1-5; tentative D gene TRBD1, with 5 bases matching. The origin of this receptor is a man over 45 with acute or convalescent COVID-19. The bases read TGTGCCAGCAGCCCCCAGAGCGGGGCGGGTCAGCCCCAGCATTTT. Its amino acids are CASSPQSGAGQPQHF.